Each of the 23 T cell receptor beta chains below was sequenced from the same sample in a study of molecular identifiers for immune sequencing clone quantification. One entry per CDR3 protein, called by TCRdb with MiXCR from the PCR reads. The sample lists about 320,000 distinct CDR3 sequences; roughly a quarter were seen once. The source material was naive CD8+ T cells from blood, with Jurkat cell RNA spiked in. Subset meaning: FACS-sorted CD8+CD4-CCR7+CD45RA+ naive T cells. All receptors derive from a human donor in good health. Some libraries in this study had Jurkat cell RNA spiked in.

The rearrangement links TRBV7-2 to TRBJ2-7; TRBD2 matches at 8 bases. The CDR3 runs 15 residues. The germline gives CDR1 SGHTA, CDR2 FQGNSA. Trimming removed 3 bases from V and 1 base from J; junction bases left unmatched: 5. The CDR3 loop is CASSFAGGPSYEQYF. CDR3 nucleotide sequence: TGTGCCAGCAGCTTCGCGGGGGGCCCATCCTACGAGCAGTACTTC.

The chain employs TRBV12-3 or TRBV12-4 and TRBJ2-1; 9 bases are a match to TRBD1. CDR3 length: 15 residues. V lost 3 bases, J lost 8 bases, and 8 bases stayed unmatched. The CDR3 DNA follows: TGTGCCAGCAGTTTTAGGGACAGGGTGGTGGATGAGCAGTTCTTC. It yields the protein CASSFRDRVVDEQFF.

There are many counts of this clonotype. The CDR3 protein is CASSVSWSSYEQYF. The CDR3 DNA is TGTGCCAGCAGCGTATCGTGGTCCTCCTACGAGCAGTACTTC. The rearrangement links TRBV9 to TRBJ2-7; D is ambiguous. Germline assignment: CDR1 SGDLS and CDR2 YYNGEE. The CDR3 extends over 14 amino acids. Trimming left V 1 base short and J 0 bases short, with 8 bases between.

This clonotype has a single count. An end of the junction differs from the germline gene, which may be a read error. V is TRBV13 and J is TRBJ1-4; D is unresolved. Per germline, CDR1 PRHDT and CDR2 FYEKMQ (reference sequence). This CDR3 comprises 15 residues. The CDR3 bases are TGTGCCAGCAGCTTGTCCGACGCAGGTAGTGAAAAACTGTTATTT. Amino acid sequence: CASSLSDAGSEKLLF.

The sample holds a few counts of this clonotype. The rearrangement uses TRBV28 and TRBJ2-7; D is unclear. V lost 4 bases and J lost 2, with 12 bases in between. The CDR3 sequence is 14 residues long. Germline V gene sequence: CDR1 MDHEN, CDR2 SYDVKM. The CDR3 loop is CASSSRNNPYEQYF. DNA of the CDR3: TGTGCCAGCAGTTCCAGGAACAATCCCTACGAGCAGTACTTC.

This chain connects TRBV7-8 to TRBJ2-1, with TRBD1 matching 10 bases. With 3 bases clipped from V and 8 bases from J, the junction kept 7 bases outside the gene matches. CDR3 length equals 15 residues. Germline V gene data show CDR1 as SGHVS and CDR2 as FQNEAQ. The CDR3 spells CASSLPGQGTDEQFF. CDR3 DNA sequence: TGTGCCAGCAGCTTGCCGGGACAGGGGACCGATGAGCAGTTCTTC.

The rearrangement links TRBV4-2 to TRBJ2-5; 7 positions agree with TRBD2. The germline V gene encodes CDR1 LGHNA and CDR2 YNFKEQ. V shed 0 bases, J shed 5 bases, and the junction held 9 bases outside the gene matches. The CDR3 is 16 residues long. The DNA for the CDR3 is TGTGCCAGCAGCCAAGACGGGGGGAGGGCCGGCGAGACCCAGTACTTC. This gives the protein CASSQDGGRAGETQYF.

This clonotype has more than one count but fewer than ten. J is TRBJ1-5 and V is TRBV4-1, with D unresolved. The CDR3 covers 15 residues. V gave up 4 bases and J gave up 2 bases, with 12 bases separating them. Germline V lookup: CDR1 MGHRA, CDR2 YSYEKL. CDR3 sequence reads: CASSPREAGNQPQHF. The CDR3 DNA reads TGCGCCAGCAGCCCCCGGGAGGCCGGCAATCAGCCCCAGCATTTT.

The CDR3 here is CTSSQRALPTGELFF. The CDR3 DNA reads TGCACCAGCAGCCAAAGGGCCTTACCTACCGGGGAGCTGTTTTTT. The chain carries TRBV1 and TRBJ2-2; TRBD2, the table's D call, was not compared with the DNA. TRBV1 is an annotated pseudogene. CDR3 length: 15 amino acids.

Comment on this clonotype: One end of the junction does not line up with germline, which may come from a read error. The chain couples TRBV7-9 to TRBJ2-3; the match to TRBD1 covers 7 bases. The CDR3 is 14 residues long. From germline, CDR1 is SEHNR and CDR2 FQNEAQ (reference sequence). CDR3: CASSAALGTDTQCF. As DNA, the CDR3 is TGTGCCAGCAGCGCGGCGTTAGGGACAGATACGCAGTGTTTT. Using reference TRBV7-9 and TRBJ2-3 for the parts outside the CDR3, the full variable domain is DTGVSQNPRHKITKRGQNVTFRCDPISEHNRLYWYRQTLGQGPEFLTYFQNEAQLEKSRLLSDRFSAERPKGSFSTLEIQRTEQGDSAMYLCASSAALGTDTQCFGPGTRLTVL.

Only a few counts were recorded for this clonotype. The chain is built from TRBV10-3 and TRBJ2-7; D is ambiguous. The V end lost 1 base, the J end lost 3 bases, and 7 bases lay between the germline ends. This CDR3 has 13 residues. Germline CDR1 and CDR2: ENHRY and SYGVKD. This CDR3 reads CAISEYANYEQYF. The CDR3, as DNA: TGTGCCATCAGTGAGTACGCCAACTACGAGCAGTACTTC.

This clonotype was seen repeatedly, ten times or more. The CDR3 DNA reads as TGTGCCAGCAGCAACCGGGACAGGGAAATGGCAGATACGCAGTATTTT. Translation gives CASSNRDREMADTQYF. The genes are TRBV21-1 and TRBJ2-3; the D call in the table, TRBD1, was not verified against the DNA. TRBV21-1 is assigned pseudogene status. The CDR3 contains 16 residues.

This clonotype was observed a few times. This may arise from a read error, as a much more abundant clone is one base away. The rearrangement joins TRBV29-1 to TRBJ2-7, with unresolved D. V dropped 4 bases and J dropped 0 bases, with 10 bases sitting between them. Germline values: CDR1 SQVTM, CDR2 ANQGSEA. This CDR3 has 13 amino acids. CDR3 in DNA: TGCAGCGTTGGTGCTTACAGCTCCTACGAGCAGTACTTC. Its protein is CSVGAYSSYEQYF.

In this sample, this clonotype turned up many times. The genes are TRBV27 and TRBJ2-7; 7 bases align to TRBD1. The CDR3 has 13 amino acids. Germline CDR1 and CDR2: MNHEY and SMNVEV (reference sequence). V was clipped by 5 bases and J by 9 bases; unmatched bases: 10. The CDR3 region is CASSVGTATWQYF. CDR3 DNA sequence: TGTGCCAGCAGTGTCGGGACAGCGACCTGGCAGTACTTC.

The chain links TRBV4-1 to TRBJ2-7; 9 bases align to TRBD1. V lost 5 bases and J lost 4; bases outside the gene matches: 9. The germline V gene has CDR1 MGHRA and CDR2 YSYEKL. The CDR3 totals 15 residues. The CDR3 loop reads CASSDMGQGQYEQYF. CDR3 coding DNA: TGCGCCAGCAGCGACATGGGACAGGGTCAATACGAGCAGTACTTC.

This clonotype was observed a few times. This sequence joins TRBV11-2 and TRBJ2-2; 10 nucleotides agree with TRBD1. Germline assignment: CDR1 SGHAT and CDR2 FQNNGV. CDR3 size: 17 residues. V lost 2 bases to trimming and J lost 5 bases; unmatched junction nucleotides: 8. CDR3 bases: TGTGCCAGCAGCTTACGGTTAGGGACAGGGGTGACCGGGGAGCTGTTTTTT. Translated: CASSLRLGTGVTGELFF.

V usage is TRBV12-3 or TRBV12-4 and J usage is TRBJ1-1; D gene ambiguous. V was clipped by 2 bases and J by 4 bases, with 8 bases between them. The CDR3 length is 13 residues. DNA for the CDR3: TGTGCCAGCAGTTTACATCGGTCCACTGAAGCTTTCTTT. Protein product: CASSLHRSTEAFF.

The gene calls are TRBV5-1 and TRBJ2-1; D possibly corresponds to TRBD2 (6 bases). From germline, CDR1 is SGHRS and CDR2 YFSETQ. V was cut by 1 base and J by 2 bases, with 13 bases left in between. The CDR3 totals 16 residues. This CDR3 is CASSLMGGEAYNEQFF. CDR3 in DNA: TGCGCCAGCAGCTTGATGGGCGGGGAAGCCTACAATGAGCAGTTCTTC.

In regard to this clonotype: Lacking the conserved final phenylalanine or tryptophan, this CDR3 likely reflects a read error. This chain connects TRBV10-3 to TRBJ2-5; D is perhaps TRBD2 (5 bases). CDR1 and CDR2 from the germline V gene are ENHRY and SYGVKD. This CDR3 spans 14 amino acids. The V gene lost 3 bases and the J gene lost 3 bases, with 11 bases spanning the gap. The CDR3 bases are TGTGCCATCAGTGACACCGGGATCAAAGAGACCCAGTACCTC. Amino acids: CAISDTGIKETQYL.

The chain uses TRBV5-6 and TRBJ2-7; the D is unclear. CDR3 size: 14 residues. V lost 4 bases to trimming and J lost 6 bases, with 17 bases between them. Germline V gene sequence: CDR1 SGHDT, CDR2 YYEEEE. CDR3: CASSLSARRREQYF. DNA of the CDR3: TGTGCCAGCAGCCTATCGGCCCGCCGTCGCGAGCAGTACTTC.

This clonotype came up many times. The chain has TRBV20-1 and TRBJ2-4; 9 positions match TRBD2. There are 15 residues in the CDR3. V shed 6 bases, J shed 8 bases, and the junction held 14 bases outside the gene matches. CDR1 and CDR2 (germline): DFQATT, SNEGSKA (reference sequence). Here the CDR3 reads CSAPLPGLALDIQYF. CDR3 coding DNA: TGCAGTGCCCCGCTCCCCGGACTAGCGCTGGACATTCAGTACTTC.

This clonotype was found many times. The chain recombines TRBV5-6 with TRBJ1-1, with unresolved D. Germline CDR1 reads SGHDT; CDR2 reads YYEEEE. This CDR3 spans 14 amino acids. Trimming pared 6 bases from V and 5 bases from J, leaving 17 bases between. The CDR3 nucleotides are TGTGCCAGCAACCGGCTGGCCCTGAGTACTGAAGCTTTCTTT. Translation gives CASNRLALSTEAFF.

This clonotype was detected a few times. This rearrangement joins TRBV6-2 or TRBV6-3 to TRBJ2-2; weak D call: TRBD2 (5 bases). This CDR3 spans 19 amino acids. Trimming removed 5 bases at V and 0 bases at J, with 22 bases between. Germline V gene lookup returns CDR1 MNHEY and CDR2 SVGEGT. The CDR3 DNA follows: TGTGCCAGCAGTCCCCCAAACCCGGGGTGGGGTTCGAACACCGGGGAGCTGTTTTTT. Encoded protein: CASSPPNPGWGSNTGELFF.